This TCR beta chain was retrieved from a study of shared T cell receptors in the human thymus. CDR1 and CDR2 (germline): SEHNR, FQNEAQ (reference sequence). With 5 bases removed from V and 3 bases from J, the gap between germline ends came to 13 bases. The CDR3 is 14 residues long. Libraries were prepared by immunoSEQ multiplex PCR; TCRdb keeps only in-frame clonotypes and omits some of them. The repertoire holds roughly 660,000 clones, with around nine tenths as singletons. The same sample was also used in a study of human thymus T cells. That paper states: Each of the donors was a healthy Finnish infant who was undergoing open corrective cardiac surgery for congenital heart defects. Thymus tissue was removed during corrective cardiac surgery. The related literature has documented a marked overlap of thymic repertoires among unrelated individuals.

Sequencing was done on a sample of thymocytes. The origin of this receptor is a boy younger than two with a congenital heart defect. The rearrangement joins TRBV7-9 to TRBJ2-5, with D possibly being TRBD2 (6 bases). The CDR3 coding sequence is TGTGCCAGCAGCGCCCGGCCGGGGGAAGAGACCCAGTACTTC. This codes for CASSARPGEETQYF.